What follows are 17 T cell receptor beta chains derived from one specimen sequenced in a study of molecular identifiers for immune sequencing clone quantification. Each CDR3 protein gets one entry after TCRdb re-called the PCR reads with MiXCR. Of more than 60,000 distinct CDR3 sequences listed, over 15% were seen once; the top ten hold 1.4% to 1.5%. Sequenced material: naive CD8+ T cells from blood, with Jurkat cell RNA spiked in. This sample's subset: FACS-sorted CD8+CD4-CCR7+CD45RA+ naive T cells. The receptor set was obtained from a human donor in good health. Some libraries in this study had Jurkat cell RNA spiked in.

Points on this clonotype: One base away lies a much larger clone, so this may be a sequencing read error. The genes are TRBV5-5 and TRBJ2-7; no clear D. CDR1 and CDR2 (germline): SGHKS, YYEKEE (reference sequence). The CDR3 consists of 14 residues. The CDR3 here is CAGSLDLAPLEQYF. The CDR3 bases are TGTGCCGGCAGCTTGGACCTCGCCCCGCTCGAGCAGTACTTC.

This clonotype was observed many times. This sequence joins TRBV6-5 and TRBJ2-7; TRBD2 is a possible D gene (6 bases). Germline V lookup: CDR1 MNHEY, CDR2 SVGAGI. Between the trimmed V and J ends, which lost 4 bases and 0 bases, there was a span of 16 bases. The CDR3 spans 16 residues. This chain's CDR3 is CASSSTDAGSSYEQYF. The DNA for the CDR3 is TGTGCCAGCAGTTCCACTGACGCGGGAAGCTCCTACGAGCAGTACTTC.

This clonotype has just a few counts. Given a much more abundant clone one base away, this may be a read error. The rearrangement links TRBV6-2 or TRBV6-3 to TRBJ1-1, with D tentatively TRBD1 (6 bases). Deletions cut 11 bases from V and 5 bases from J, with 18 bases between. This CDR3 has 13 amino acids. The germline CDR1 and CDR2 sequences are MNHEY and SVGEGT. DNA for the CDR3: TGTGCCTCACAGGACAGAGTTTTGACTGAAGCTTTCTTT. It encodes CASQDRVLTEAFF.

This clonotype showed up many times. The rearrangement uses TRBV7-2 and TRBJ2-1; D unresolved. The germline V gene encodes CDR1 SGHTA and CDR2 FQGNSA. With 4 bases removed from V and 8 bases from J, the gap between germline ends came to 12 bases. This CDR3 region has 13 residues. The CDR3 sequence: CASSSGSPYEQFF. For the CDR3, the DNA is TGTGCCAGCAGCTCGGGCTCCCCCTATGAGCAGTTCTTC. Based on the CDR3 plus reference TRBV7-2 and TRBJ2-1, the full variable domain is GAGVSQSPSNKVTEKGKDVELRCDPISGHTALYWYRQSLGQGLEFLIYFQGNSAPDKSGLPSDRFSAERTGGSVSTLTIQRTQQEDSAVYLCASSSGSPYEQFFGPGTRLTVL.

This clonotype was recorded many times. The chain joins TRBV27 to TRBJ1-5; 12 bases fit TRBD1. Germline V gene data show CDR1 as MNHEY and CDR2 as SMNVEV (reference sequence). The CDR3 loop spans 13 amino acids. J lost 5 bases, V lost 9 bases, and 2 bases had no gene match. The CDR3 DNA is TGTGCCAGGGGACAGGGGGCCGATCAGCCCCAGCATTTT. It specifies CARGQGADQPQHF.

This clonotype was counted ten times or more. The chain couples TRBV7-3 to TRBJ1-3; tentatively, D is TRBD1 (6 bases). CDR1 is SGHTA and CDR2 is FQGTGA in the germline V gene. The V and J ends lost 5 bases and 3 bases respectively, with 26 bases between them. This CDR3 region has 19 residues. The CDR3 DNA follows: TGTGCCAGCAGCCTAGGAGTTCTTGGATCGGGGGCCGATGGAAACACCATATATTTT. Translation: CASSLGVLGSGADGNTIYF.

This clonotype was seen ten or more times. The gene calls are TRBV4-1 and TRBJ2-3; D assignment may be TRBD1 or TRBD2 (5 bases each). Germline lookup yields CDR1 MGHRA and CDR2 YSYEKL. Trimming took 5 bases from V and 5 from J, leaving 17 bases between them. This CDR3 spans 15 amino acids. CDR3 nucleotide sequence: TGCGCCAGCAGCGACGGACCGATTGGGGGAGATACGCAGTATTTT. This translates into CASSDGPIGGDTQYF.

This clonotype was seen repeatedly, ten times or more. The rearrangement uses TRBV28 and TRBJ1-4, with a weak D call TRBD1 (6 bases). V was cut by 4 bases and J by 7 bases, with 19 bases left in between. CDR3 size: 16 residues. Germline V CDR1 and CDR2: MDHEN, SYDVKM. CDR3 bases: TGTGCCAGCAGTTCAGGGGTGGAGGGTCTTGGTGAAAAACTGTTTTTT. It specifies CASSSGVEGLGEKLFF.

By share, this clonotype ranks as medium-sized. This chain connects TRBV5-1 to TRBJ1-1; 7 bases are a match to TRBD1. Germline-derived CDR1 and CDR2 are SGHRS and YFSETQ. The junction had 9 bases not matched to a gene; V was cut back by 3 bases and J by 1 base. The CDR3 runs 16 residues. CDR3 amino acids: CASSSPRTGENTEAFF. The DNA of the CDR3 is TGCGCCAGCAGCTCACCCCGGACAGGAGAGAACACTGAAGCTTTCTTT.

In its sample, this clonotype was seen many times. The chain uses TRBV7-9 and TRBJ2-7, with 8 bases matching TRBD2. After removal of 0 bases from V and 5 bases from J, the junction contained 6 bases not matched to a gene. The CDR3 extends over 15 amino acids. Germline CDR1 is SEHNR and CDR2 is FQNEAQ (reference sequence). CDR3 region: CASSLAGLDIDEQYF. DNA for the CDR3: TGTGCCAGCAGCTTAGCGGGACTAGACATAGACGAGCAGTACTTC.

This clonotype was seen at least ten times. This chain links TRBV11-3 with TRBJ1-1, with D unresolved. Trimming shortened V by 2 bases and J by 0 bases, and 13 bases separated the two germline ends. The CDR3 spans 16 residues. Germline values: CDR1 SGHNT, CDR2 YENEEA. The CDR3 DNA sequence: TGTGCCAGCAGCTTACCCCCCCGAAAGATGAACACTGAAGCTTTCTTT. This codes for CASSLPPRKMNTEAFF.

For this clonotype: This could be a read error, since a much larger clone is one nucleotide away. The chain recombines TRBV20-1 with TRBJ2-1; D is ambiguous. Germline-derived CDR1 and CDR2 are DFQATT and SNEGSKA (reference sequence). The CDR3 consists of 15 residues. V was pared by 1 base and J by 3 bases, with 13 bases between. The CDR3 region has the DNA TGCAGTGCTAGAGGTCGGTTGACATACTACAATGAGCAGTTCTTC. It encodes CSARGRLTYYNEQFF.

A word on this clonotype: This could be a read error, since a much larger clone is one nucleotide away. The chain recombines TRBV27 with TRBJ2-5; 10 bases are shared with TRBD1. Germline CDR1 and CDR2: MNHEY and SMNVEV (reference sequence). The length of the CDR3 is 16 residues. V dropped 5 bases and J dropped 7; count of bases not matched to a gene: 13. The CDR3 sequence is CASSPIAGTGEGTQYF. The CDR3 DNA reads as TGTGCCAGCAGTCCGATCGCCGGGACAGGGGAAGGGACCCAGTACTTC.

The rearrangement links TRBV28 to TRBJ2-7; 7 bases match TRBD1. The CDR3 extends over 14 amino acids. The ends lost 6 bases at V and 6 bases at J; junction bases unmatched: 11. Germline CDR1 MDHEN, CDR2 SYDVKM. The CDR3 DNA reads as TGTGCCAGCAGCCCTCTGACAGGGAATAGCGAGCAGTACTTC. Its translation is CASSPLTGNSEQYF.

Ten or more counts support this clonotype. The chain joins TRBV25-1 to TRBJ2-7; D is uncertain. V shed 10 bases and J shed 3 bases, with 10 bases lying between them. This CDR3 region has 11 residues. The V gene's germline CDR1 is MGHDK and CDR2 SYGVNS. CDR3 DNA: TGTGCCATGGCCTCGGGCTACGAGCAGTACTTC. Protein product: CAMASGYEQYF.

As regards this clonotype: This clone may be a read error of a much larger clone one base away. This chain joins TRBV3-1 and TRBJ2-3, with TRBD2 identical over 11 bases. The CDR3 loop spans 18 amino acids. Germline-derived CDR1 and CDR2 are LGHDT and YNNKEL (reference sequence). Germline trimming cut 0 bases from V and 5 bases from J; bases unmatched to any gene: 10. The DNA for the CDR3 is TGTGCCAGCAGCCAAGAGTTAACTAGCGGGAGAATGAGAGATACGCAGTATTTT. It is translated as CASSQELTSGRMRDTQYF.

This clonotype was found a few times. The chain couples TRBV5-1 to TRBJ2-1; TRBD2 aligns across 13 bases. Trimming took 4 bases from V and 7 from J; bases not matched to a gene: 5. There are 15 residues in the CDR3. Germline V gene data show CDR1 as SGHRS and CDR2 as YFSETQ. CDR3 nucleotides: TGCGCCAGCAGCGGACCGGGACTAGCGGGAAATGAGCAGTTCTTC. Amino acid sequence: CASSGPGLAGNEQFF.